One sample yielded the 10 T cell receptor beta chains listed below, sequenced in a study of OX40 agonist ivuxolimab in advanced cancers. Only in-frame clones appear in the TCRdb table, and some are missing; sequencing was by immunoSEQ multiplex PCR. The table has 53,000 or so clones, around 88% seen once. The starting material was CD4+ or CD8+ T cells sorted from blood, obtained in a trial of the OX40 agonist ivuxolimab. The receptors were sampled from an adult with an advanced solid tumor such as melanoma, head and neck, liver or kidney cancer.

The rearrangement uses TRBV5-1 and TRBJ2-7; D ambiguous. CDR1 SGHRS and CDR2 YFSETQ come from the germline V gene. The CDR3 consists of 14 residues. Trimming shortened V by 4 bases and J by 0 bases, and 11 bases separated the two germline ends. CDR3 residues: CASSGWQYSYEQYF. CDR3 coding DNA: TGCGCCAGCAGCGGGTGGCAGTACTCCTACGAGCAGTACTTC.

The rearrangement uses TRBV27 and TRBJ2-5, with 7 bases that match TRBD1. The DNA end lines up better with TRBJ2-7; the J call may be wrong. From germline, CDR1 is MNHEY and CDR2 SMNVEV (reference sequence). The CDR3 is 15 residues long. As DNA, the CDR3 is TGTGCCAGCAGTTTCCTCGGGACAGCTTTCAACGAGCAGTACTTC. It is translated as CASSFLGTAFNEQYF.

CDR3 sequence reads: CASSAQGGNQPQHF. CDR3 coding DNA: TGTGCCAGCAGTGCACAGGGTGGCAATCAGCCCCAGCATTTT. The chain has TRBV2 and TRBJ1-5; a possible D gene is TRBD1 (6 bases). The CDR3 extends over 14 amino acids. The ends were cut back, 4 bases at V and 2 bases at J, with 9 bases in the middle. Germline assignment: CDR1 SNHLY and CDR2 FYNNEI.

This chain uses TRBV28 with TRBJ2-7; the match to TRBD2 covers 9 bases. Germline loops: CDR1 MDHEN, CDR2 SYDVKM. V lost 7 bases, J lost 3 bases, and 4 bases stayed unmatched. The CDR3 is made up of 13 amino acids. CDR3 in amino acids: CASTDSGSYEQYF. The CDR3 nucleotides are TGTGCCAGCACCGATAGCGGGAGCTACGAGCAGTACTTC.

This rearrangement joins TRBV14 to TRBJ1-2; D perhaps matches TRBD1 (5 bases). The CDR3 has 16 residues. Germline values: CDR1 SGHDN, CDR2 FVKESK. V lost 0 bases and J 2 bases, leaving 13 bases between the germline ends. CDR3 DNA sequence: TGTGCCAGCAGCCAAGACTCAGGGAAGGCCAACTATGGCTACACCTTC. This codes for CASSQDSGKANYGYTF.

This chain uses TRBV15 with TRBJ2-3, with TRBD2 matching over 13 bases. The CDR3 runs 15 residues. V lost 5 bases and J lost 6; bases outside the gene matches: 5. Germline V gene sequence: CDR1 LNHNV, CDR2 YYDKDF (reference sequence). CDR3 bases: TGTGCCACCAGCTCCTGGACTAGCGGGAGTGATACGCAGTATTTT. Translated: CATSSWTSGSDTQYF.

This clone was found once. For the CDR3, the DNA is TGTGCCAGCAGTTCCGTAGGTCAGAAAACTAATGAAAAACTGTTTTTT. Protein product: CASSSVGQKTNEKLFF. The genes are TRBV6-5 and TRBJ1-4; D remains ambiguous. V was pared by 4 bases and J by 1 base, with 13 bases between. The germline V gene encodes CDR1 MNHEY and CDR2 SVGAGI. There are 16 residues in the CDR3.

The rearrangement links TRBV5-1 to TRBJ2-7; D is perhaps TRBD2 (6 bases). CDR1 and CDR2 from the germline V gene are SGHRS and YFSETQ. V was clipped by 4 bases and J by 0 bases, with 14 bases between them. The CDR3 loop spans 15 amino acids. In nucleotides, the CDR3 is TGCGCCAGCAGCGGCGGTGGAGGGAGCTCCTACGAGCAGTACTTC. Protein: CASSGGGGSSYEQYF.

The chain combines TRBV5-1 with TRBJ2-5, with D uncertain. This CDR3 region has 16 residues. CDR1 is SGHRS and CDR2 is YFSETQ in the germline V gene. V gave up 0 bases and J gave up 5 bases, with 17 bases separating them. CDR3 amino acids: CASSLAAGPDGETQYF. DNA of the CDR3: TGCGCCAGCAGCTTGGCCGCAGGACCCGACGGGGAGACCCAGTACTTC.

The rearrangement links TRBV11-2 to TRBJ2-5; D gene uncertain. This CDR3 is built from 15 residues. The V gene lost 5 bases and the J gene lost 3 bases, with 16 bases spanning the gap. CDR1 SGHAT and CDR2 FQNNGV come from the germline V gene. The CDR3 nucleotides are TGTGCCAGCAGCCCTACCAAGGTGGCAGAAGAGACCCAGTACTTC. It specifies CASSPTKVAEETQYF. The full variable domain, with the rest looked up from reference TRBV11-2 and TRBJ2-5, is EAGVAQSPRYKIIEKRQSVAFWCNPISGHATLYWYQQILGQGPKLLIQFQNNGVVDDSQLPKDRFSAERLKGVDSTLKIQPAKLEDSAVYLCASSPTKVAEETQYFGPGTRLLVL.